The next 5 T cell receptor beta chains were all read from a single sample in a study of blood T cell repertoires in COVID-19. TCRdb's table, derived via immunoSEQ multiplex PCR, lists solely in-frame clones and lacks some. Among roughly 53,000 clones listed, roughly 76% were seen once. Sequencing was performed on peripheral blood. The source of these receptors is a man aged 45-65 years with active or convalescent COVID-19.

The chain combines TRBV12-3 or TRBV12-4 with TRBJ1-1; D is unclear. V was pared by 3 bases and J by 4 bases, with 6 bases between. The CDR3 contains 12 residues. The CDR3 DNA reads TGTGCCAGCAGTTTGTCGGGCACTGAAGCTTTCTTT. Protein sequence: CASSLSGTEAFF.

In DNA, the CDR3 is TGTGCCAGTAATTCAGGGGAACTGGGGTCCAAAAACATTCAGTACTTC. Encoded protein: CASNSGELGSKNIQYF. The genes are TRBV19 and TRBJ2-4, with D possibly matching TRBD1 (6 bases). Germline-derived CDR1 and CDR2 are LNHDA and SQIVND (reference sequence). Trimming stripped 7 bases from V and 2 bases from J, with 18 bases between. CDR3 size: 16 residues.

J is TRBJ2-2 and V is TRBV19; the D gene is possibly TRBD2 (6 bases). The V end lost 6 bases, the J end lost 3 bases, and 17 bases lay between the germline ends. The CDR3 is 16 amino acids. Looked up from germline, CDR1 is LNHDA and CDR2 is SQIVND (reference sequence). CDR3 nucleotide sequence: TGTGCCAGTAGGAAGCCCCGGGGGACCCACACCGGGGAGCTGTTTTTT. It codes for CASRKPRGTHTGELFF.

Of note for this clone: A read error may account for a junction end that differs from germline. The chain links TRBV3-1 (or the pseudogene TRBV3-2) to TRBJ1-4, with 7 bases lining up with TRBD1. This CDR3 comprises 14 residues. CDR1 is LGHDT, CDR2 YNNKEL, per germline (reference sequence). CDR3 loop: CASSQDRVSEKLFF. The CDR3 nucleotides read TGTGCCAGCAGTCAAGACAGGGTTAGTGAAAAACTGTTTTTT.

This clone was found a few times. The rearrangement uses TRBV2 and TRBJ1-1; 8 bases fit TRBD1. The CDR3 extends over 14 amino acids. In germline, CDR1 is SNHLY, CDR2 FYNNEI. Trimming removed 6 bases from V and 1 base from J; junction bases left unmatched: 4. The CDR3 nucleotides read TGTGCCAGCAGACAGGGGGGTGGGAACACTGAAGCTTTCTTT. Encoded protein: CASRQGGGNTEAFF.